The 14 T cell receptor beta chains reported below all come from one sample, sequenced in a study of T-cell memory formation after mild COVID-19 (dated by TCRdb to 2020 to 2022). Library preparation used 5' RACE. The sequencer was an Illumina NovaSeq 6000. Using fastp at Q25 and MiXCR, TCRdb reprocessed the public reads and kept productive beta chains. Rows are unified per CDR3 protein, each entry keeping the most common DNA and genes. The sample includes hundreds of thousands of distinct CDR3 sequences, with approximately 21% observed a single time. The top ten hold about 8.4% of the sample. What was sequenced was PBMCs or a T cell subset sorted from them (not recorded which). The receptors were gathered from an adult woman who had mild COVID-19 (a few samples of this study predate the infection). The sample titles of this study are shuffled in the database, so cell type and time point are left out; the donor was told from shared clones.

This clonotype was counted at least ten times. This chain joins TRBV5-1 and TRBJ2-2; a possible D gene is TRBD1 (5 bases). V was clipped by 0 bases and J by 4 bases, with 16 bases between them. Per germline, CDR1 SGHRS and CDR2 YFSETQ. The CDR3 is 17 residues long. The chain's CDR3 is CASSLEVRAGSTGELFF. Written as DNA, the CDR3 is TGCGCCAGCAGCTTGGAGGTCAGGGCAGGCAGCACCGGGGAGCTGTTTTTT.

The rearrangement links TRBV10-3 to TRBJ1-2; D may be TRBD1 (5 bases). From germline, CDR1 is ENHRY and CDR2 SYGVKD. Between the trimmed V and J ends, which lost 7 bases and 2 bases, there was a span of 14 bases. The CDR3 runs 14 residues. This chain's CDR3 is CAITSDSANYGYTF. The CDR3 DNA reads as TGTGCCATCACTTCCGACAGTGCCAACTATGGCTACACCTTC.

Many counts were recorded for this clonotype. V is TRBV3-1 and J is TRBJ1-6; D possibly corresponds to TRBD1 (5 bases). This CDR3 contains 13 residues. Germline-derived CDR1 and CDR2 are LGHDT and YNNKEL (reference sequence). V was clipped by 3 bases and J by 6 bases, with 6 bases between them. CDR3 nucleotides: TGTGCCAGCAGCCACGACAGTAATTCACCCCTCCACTTT. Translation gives CASSHDSNSPLHF.

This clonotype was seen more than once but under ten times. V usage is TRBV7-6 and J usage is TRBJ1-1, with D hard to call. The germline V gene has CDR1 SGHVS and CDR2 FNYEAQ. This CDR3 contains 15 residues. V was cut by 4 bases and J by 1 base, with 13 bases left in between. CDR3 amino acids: CASSYIDGSNTEAFF. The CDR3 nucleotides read TGTGCCAGCAGCTACATTGACGGATCGAACACTGAAGCTTTCTTT.

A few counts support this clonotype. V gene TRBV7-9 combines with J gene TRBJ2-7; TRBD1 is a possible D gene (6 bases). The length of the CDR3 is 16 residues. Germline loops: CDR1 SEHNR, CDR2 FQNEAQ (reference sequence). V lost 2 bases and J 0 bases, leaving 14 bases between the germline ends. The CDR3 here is CASSLSPRTDSYEQYF. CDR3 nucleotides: TGTGCCAGCAGCTTATCTCCCCGGACAGACTCCTACGAGCAGTACTTC.

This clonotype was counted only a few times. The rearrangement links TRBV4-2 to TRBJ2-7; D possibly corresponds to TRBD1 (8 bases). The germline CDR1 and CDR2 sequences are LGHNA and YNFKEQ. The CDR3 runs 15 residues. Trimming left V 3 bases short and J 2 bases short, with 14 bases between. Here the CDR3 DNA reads TGTGCCAGCAGCCAGCTACAGGGGGGGACCTACGAGCAGTACTTC. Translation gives CASSQLQGGTYEQYF.

CDR3 sequence (DNA): TGTGCCAGCAGTCTTGGACAGGGGGCGAAGACCCAGTACTTC. It yields the protein CASSLGQGAKTQYF. The chain recombines TRBV27 with TRBJ2-5; 11 bases are a match to TRBD1. V trimming: 5 bases; J trimming: 6 bases; junction bases outside the gene matches: 5. Germline CDR1 is MNHEY and CDR2 is SMNVEV (reference sequence). The CDR3 covers 14 residues.

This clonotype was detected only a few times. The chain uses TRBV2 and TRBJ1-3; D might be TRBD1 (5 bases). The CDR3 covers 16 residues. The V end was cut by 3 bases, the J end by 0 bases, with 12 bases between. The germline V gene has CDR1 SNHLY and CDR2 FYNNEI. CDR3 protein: CASSEGTAVSGNTIYF. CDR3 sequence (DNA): TGTGCCAGCAGTGAGGGGACGGCAGTCTCTGGAAACACCATATATTTT.

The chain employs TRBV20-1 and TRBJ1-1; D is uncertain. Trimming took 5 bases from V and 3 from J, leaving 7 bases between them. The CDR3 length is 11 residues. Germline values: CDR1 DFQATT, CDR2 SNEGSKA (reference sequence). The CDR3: CSARWDTEAFF. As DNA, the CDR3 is TGCAGTGCTCGATGGGACACTGAAGCTTTCTTT.

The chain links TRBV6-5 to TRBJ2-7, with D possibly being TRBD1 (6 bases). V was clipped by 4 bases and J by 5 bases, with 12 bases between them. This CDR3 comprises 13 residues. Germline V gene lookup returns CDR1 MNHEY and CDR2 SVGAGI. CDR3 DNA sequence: TGTGCCAGCAGTTGGAACAGGGACAACGAGCAGTACTTC. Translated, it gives CASSWNRDNEQYF.

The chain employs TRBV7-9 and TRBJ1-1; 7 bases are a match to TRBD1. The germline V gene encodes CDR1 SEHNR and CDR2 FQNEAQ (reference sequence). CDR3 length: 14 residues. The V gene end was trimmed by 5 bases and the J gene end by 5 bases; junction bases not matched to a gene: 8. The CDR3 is CASSPWLGQTEAFF. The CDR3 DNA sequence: TGTGCCAGCAGCCCTTGGCTGGGACAGACTGAAGCTTTCTTT.

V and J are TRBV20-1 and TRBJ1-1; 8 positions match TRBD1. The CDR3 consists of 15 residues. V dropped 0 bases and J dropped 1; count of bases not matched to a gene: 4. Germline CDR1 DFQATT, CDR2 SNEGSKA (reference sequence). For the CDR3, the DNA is TGCAGTGCTAGAGATCAGCAGGGGGCGAACACTGAAGCTTTCTTT. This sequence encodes CSARDQQGANTEAFF.

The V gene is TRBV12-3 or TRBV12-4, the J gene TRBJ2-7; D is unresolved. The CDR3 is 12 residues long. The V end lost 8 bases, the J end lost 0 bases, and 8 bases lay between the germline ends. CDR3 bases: TGTGCCAGCTCGGCCAACTCCTACGAGCAGTACTTC. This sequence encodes CASSANSYEQYF.

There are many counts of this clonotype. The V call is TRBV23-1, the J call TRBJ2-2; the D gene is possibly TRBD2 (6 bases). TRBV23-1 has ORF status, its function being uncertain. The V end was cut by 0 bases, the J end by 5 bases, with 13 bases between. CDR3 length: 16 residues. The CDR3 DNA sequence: TGCGCCAGCAGTCAATCTGTGCGGGACGAAACCGGGGAGCTGTTTTTT. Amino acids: CASSQSVRDETGELFF.